Listed below are T cell receptor beta chains from one sample, sequenced in a study of OX40 agonist ivuxolimab in advanced cancers. Clones were sequenced by immunoSEQ multiplex PCR, and TCRdb holds only the in-frame ones, with some missing. The sample gives over 95,000 clones, 70% to 90% of which show up once; roughly 0.79% is in the top ten. Sequences were derived from CD4+ or CD8+ T cells sorted from blood, sampled in a trial of the OX40 agonist ivuxolimab. All receptors derive from an adult with an advanced solid tumor such as melanoma, head and neck, liver or kidney cancer. Each CDR3 is given with its conserved first and last residue. A D gene is named only where the DNA matches it firmly. The size of a clone is reported for some rows only, either as once, few or many, or as a class for expanded clones.

cdr3_aa | cdr3_nt | j_call | v_call | clone_size | d_call
CASRRADSQETQYF | TGCGCCAGCAGGAGGGCGGACTCTCAAGAGACCCAGTACTTC | TRBJ2-5 | TRBV5-1 | NA | NA
CASSELGFYEQYF | TGTGCCAGCAGTGAATTGGGGTTCTACGAGCAGTACTTC | TRBJ2-7 | TRBV25-1 | NA | NA
CASSSDSWNSPLHF | TGTGCCAGCAGTTCCGACAGCTGGAATTCACCCCTCCACTTT | TRBJ1-6 | TRBV6-5 | few | NA
CASSVQGGNTEAFF | TGTGCCAGCAGTGTACAGGGGGGGAACACTGAAGCTTTCTTT | TRBJ1-1 | TRBV2 | NA | TRBD1
CASSYSTSGDQETQYF | TGTGCCAGCAGTTACTCAACTAGCGGGGACCAAGAGACCCAGTACTTC | TRBJ2-5 | TRBV6-6 | NA | TRBD2
CATSRDSTGNTIYF | TGTGCCACCAGCAGAGACTCGACTGGAAACACCATATATTTT | TRBJ1-3 | TRBV15 | NA | NA
CASSPRRLAGVREQYF | TGTGCCAGCAGCCCGAGGAGACTAGCGGGGGTGCGCGAGCAGTACTTC | TRBJ2-7 | TRBV9 | NA | TRBD2
CASSLAHSAGPSGYTF | TGTGCCAGCAGCTTAGCGCACTCGGCAGGGCCCAGTGGCTACACCTTC | TRBJ1-2 | TRBV7-2 | NA | NA
CASSFTTGWEQYF | TGTGCCAGCAGCTTTACTACGGGATGGGAGCAGTACTTC | TRBJ2-7 | TRBV7-2 | once | NA
CASSGRDRAVYGYTF | TGTGCCAGCAGCGGACGGGACAGGGCAGTTTATGGCTACACCTTC | TRBJ1-2 | TRBV11-2 | NA | TRBD1
CASKATGNGNTIYF | TGTGCCAGCAAAGCGACAGGGAATGGAAACACCATATATTTT | TRBJ1-3 | TRBV7-8 | NA | TRBD1
CASYTRGRPGTEAFF | TGTGCCAGTTATACCAGGGGCAGGCCTGGCACTGAAGCTTTCTTT | TRBJ1-1 | TRBV28 | few | NA
CASSSYFGVYGVFF | TGTGCCAGCAGCTCGTATTTTGGGGTCTATGGAGTTTTCTTC | TRBJ2-1 | TRBV7-2 | NA | NA
CASSSSGLAGLYEQYF | TGTGCCAGCAGTTCGTCGGGACTAGCGGGGCTCTACGAGCAGTACTTC | TRBJ2-7 | TRBV28 | NA | TRBD2
CASSLGAPGSRYEQYF | TGTGCCAGCAGCTTAGGGGCCCCGGGGAGCAGATACGAGCAGTACTTC | TRBJ2-7 | TRBV7-2 | few | NA
CASSLPGGRGYTF | TGTGCCAGCAGCTTACCAGGGGGCAGGGGCTACACCTTC | TRBJ1-2 | TRBV7-9 | NA | TRBD1
CASSLTSGDQPQHF | TGTGCCAGCAGCTTAACCTCAGGGGATCAGCCCCAGCATTTT | TRBJ1-5 | TRBV7-9 | NA | NA
CASSSDLAGGETQYF | TGTGCTAGCAGCTCCGACCTAGCGGGAGGGGAGACCCAGTACTTC | TRBJ2-5 | TRBV7-7 | NA | TRBD2
CASSRRQPQHF | TGTGCCAGCAGTCGGCGTCAGCCCCAGCATTTT | TRBJ1-5 | TRBV28 | NA | NA
CASSRDRSYGYTF | TGTGCCAGCAGTCGGGACAGGAGCTATGGCTACACCTTC | TRBJ1-2 | TRBV6-1 | once | TRBD1
CASSLTSGGPEETQYF | TGCGCCAGCAGCTTGACTTCGGGGGGGCCCGAAGAGACCCAGTACTTC | TRBJ2-5 | TRBV5-1 | NA | TRBD2
CASSAGTAHGYTF | TGTGCCAGCAGCGCTGGGACAGCCCATGGCTACACCTTC | TRBJ1-2 | TRBV28 | once | TRBD1
CASSKTGAETQYF | TGTGCCAGCAGCAAAACAGGGGCCGAGACCCAGTACTTC | TRBJ2-5 | TRBV11-3 | NA | TRBD1
CASSLFGQTQPQHF | TGTGCCAGCAGCTTATTTGGACAGACTCAGCCCCAGCATTTT | TRBJ1-5 | TRBV7-2 | NA | NA
CASSQGFNQPQHF | TGTGCCAGCAGTCAGGGCTTCAATCAGCCCCAGCATTTT | TRBJ1-5 | TRBV28 | few | NA
CASSAGTGGGNQPQHF | TGCGCCAGCAGCGCCGGGACAGGAGGAGGCAATCAGCCCCAGCATTTT | TRBJ1-5 | TRBV5-1 | NA | TRBD1
CASSPTRAPNEQFF | TGTGCCAGCTCACCCACCCGAGCCCCCAATGAGCAGTTCTTC | TRBJ2-1 | TRBV18 | NA | NA
CASSPRAGSTNEKLFF | TGTGCCAGCAGCCCTAGAGCGGGGTCAACTAATGAAAAACTGTTTTTT | TRBJ1-4 | TRBV7-2 | NA | NA
CASTRGVGYGYTF | TGTGCCAGTACCCGGGGAGTGGGCTATGGCTACACCTTC | TRBJ1-2 | TRBV19 | NA | NA
CASSSGQMTFF | TGTGCCAGCAGCTCGGGACAGATGACGTTCTTC | TRBJ2-1 | TRBV7-2 | NA | TRBD1
CASSLEGANEKLFF | TGTGCCAGCAGCTTAGAGGGGGCTAATGAAAAACTGTTTTTT | TRBJ1-4 | TRBV7-9 | NA | NA
CASEDRGNEKLFF | TGTGCCAGCGAAGATAGGGGAAACGAAAAACTGTTTTTT | TRBJ1-4 | TRBV2 | NA | NA
CASRRTGGYQETQYF | TGTGCCAGCAGAAGAACGGGGGGGTACCAAGAGACCCAGTACTTC | TRBJ2-5 | TRBV6-5 | NA | TRBD2
CASSPRVGAAEAFF | TGTGCCAGCAGCCCTCGGGTGGGGGCTGCTGAAGCTTTCTTT | TRBJ1-1 | TRBV9 | NA | NA
CASSYTTGRSYEQYF | TGTGCCAGCAGTTACACGACAGGGCGCTCCTACGAGCAGTACTTC | TRBJ2-7 | TRBV6-6 | NA | TRBD1
CASAPRGNSGDTQYF | TGTGCCAGCGCACCCAGGGGAAACTCGGGAGATACGCAGTATTTT | TRBJ2-3 | TRBV2 | NA | NA
CSAREPEAFF | TGCAGTGCCAGGGAGCCTGAAGCTTTCTTT | TRBJ1-1 | TRBV20-1 | NA | NA
CASSQDPPGGSYNEQFF | TGCGCCAGCAGCCAAGATCCGCCTGGGGGCTCCTACAATGAGCAGTTCTTC | TRBJ2-1 | TRBV4-1 | NA | NA
CASSSSWGGDPNEQFF | TGTGCCAGCTCGTCGTCATGGGGAGGGGATCCCAATGAGCAGTTCTTC | TRBJ2-1 | TRBV18 | NA | TRBD2
CASSYTTSGGAGEQFF | TGTGCCAGCAGTTACACCACTAGCGGGGGGGCGGGGGAGCAGTTCTTC | TRBJ2-1 | TRBV6-5 | NA | TRBD2
CASSLAQGAATEAFF | TGCGCCAGCAGCTTGGCTCAGGGGGCGGCCACTGAAGCTTTCTTT | TRBJ1-1 | TRBV5-1 | NA | TRBD1
CASSRVGQDYGYTF | TGTGCCAGCAGCCGGGTGGGACAGGACTATGGCTACACCTTC | TRBJ1-2 | TRBV6-5 | once | TRBD1
CAWSVDRSRYTF | TGTGCCTGGAGTGTGGATAGAAGTCGCTACACCTTC | TRBJ1-2 | TRBV30 | NA | NA
CASSLTAGGETQYF | TGTGCCAGCAGCTTGACAGCGGGGGGAGAGACCCAGTACTTC | TRBJ2-5 | TRBV5-6 | NA | TRBD2
CAWSTPEGANVLTF | TGTGCCTGGAGTACCCCAGAAGGGGCCAACGTCCTGACTTTC | TRBJ2-6 | TRBV30 | NA | NA
CASRIQGWTNQPQHF | TGTGCCAGCAGAATACAGGGGTGGACAAATCAGCCCCAGCATTTT | TRBJ1-5 | TRBV6-1 | NA | TRBD1
CAAGEGAVLYTQYF | TGTGCCGCAGGGGAGGGGGCGGTCTTGTATACGCAGTATTTT | TRBJ2-3 | TRBV5-4 | NA | NA
CASSPDRFTEAFF | TGTGCCAGCAGCCCTGACAGGTTCACTGAAGCTTTCTTT | TRBJ1-1 | TRBV13 | NA | NA